This T cell receptor (beta chain) was documented in a study of shared clonotypes between healthy human individuals. Study-level findings and limits: A reduction in generation probabilities was seen for non-shared clonotypes relative to those shared by all four donors.

At the deep level, the assay was run. TCRdb's copy holds only in-frame clones and misses some; the assay was immunoSEQ multiplex PCR. The sample holds just over 2,000,000 clones, less than 95% seen once. As regards this clone: The antigen is undetermined.

Naive CD8 cells lacked CD45RO and underwent positive selection for CCR7, leaving out terminally differentiated effector memory CD45RA+ cells. Germline V CDR1 and CDR2: MNHNS, SASEGT. The CDR3 spans 18 residues. V shed 1 base and J shed 7 bases, with 20 bases lying between them. The receptor comes from a man between 18 and 29 years old in good health. The specimen sequenced was naive CD8+ T cells sorted from blood. This chain joins TRBV6-1 and TRBJ1-6; no reliable D call. Here the CDR3 reads CASSEGVLSVTENSPLHF. The CDR3 DNA reads as TGTGCCAGCAGTGAAGGAGTGCTGTCGGTGACTGAGAATTCACCCCTCCACTTT.